This TCR beta chain is from a study of regulatory T cells in long-lasting Graves disease. To make TCR beta libraries, researchers used iRepertoire HTBI primers and Arm-PCR of CDR3 regions. MiXCR, run by TCRdb on the multiplex PCR reads, gives a single entry per CDR3 protein. Of about 530,000 distinct CDR3 sequences in the sample, 16% were seen once. As for this clonotype: The antigen is not known. A clone one base away is much larger, so this may be a read error.

The time point here: newly diagnosed GD, antithyroid drugs for less than 3 months. Construction of the TCR library relied on RNA isolated from PBMCs. Study-wide findings and caveats: Newly diagnosed disease favored TRBV20-1 and TRBJ2-1 over persistent disease.

In germline, CDR1 is MDHEN, CDR2 SYDVKM. This CDR3 contains 13 residues. This sample was also put to use in a study of T cells in Graves' hyperthyroidism and ophthalmopathy.

The source material was peripheral blood mononuclear cells (PBMCs), sampled at new diagnosis, from a patient treated with antithyroid drugs. The rearrangement links TRBV28 to TRBJ1-2, with 11 bases that match TRBD1. This clonotype originated in a woman aged 40-60 years with Graves disease. The DNA of the CDR3 is TGTGTCAGCAGCTGGACAGGGGGCTACGGCTACACCTTC. Its protein is CVSSWTGGYGYTF.